The TCR beta chain described here comes from a study of blood T cells in healthy people across ages. The CDR3 has 14 amino acids. Germline-derived CDR1 and CDR2 are SGHRS and YFSETQ. Sample-barcoded 5' priming and a J-beta primer mix drove a second PCR of about 6 to 11 cycles. TCRdb reanalysed the 5' RACE reads using MiXCR and keeps one entry per CDR3 protein. The sample includes 1 million to 1.2 million distinct CDR3 sequences, 30% to 40% of them seen just once. In this sample, this clonotype turned up a few times. An end of the junction differs from the germline gene, which may be a read error. The rearrangement uses TRBV5-1 and TRBJ1-2, with D hard to call. This receptor was identified in a young man in good health. Sample: blood. This CDR3 reads CASSLEGFGYGHTF. Here the CDR3 DNA reads TGCGCCAGCAGCTTAGAGGGCTTTGGCTATGGCCACACCTTC.